A single sample is the source of the 22 T cell receptor beta chains below, sequenced in a study of cytomegalovirus exposure and HLA in healthy donors. Primers: 60 Vbeta forward and 13 Jbeta reverse. Sequencing used immunoSEQ multiplex PCR; TCRdb keeps in-frame clones, though not all of them. The sample includes some 170,000 clones, approximately 9.5% of them seen just once. The sequenced material came from PBMCs. The receptors derive from a woman in her twenties or thirties in good health and CMV-seropositive.

This chain links TRBV7-8 with TRBJ2-2; D is possibly TRBD1 (5 bases). Trimming took 5 bases from V and 5 from J, leaving 18 bases between them. The CDR3 extends over 16 amino acids. The germline CDR1 and CDR2 sequences are SGHVS and FQNEAQ. DNA for the CDR3: TGTGCCAGCAGCGCCCCGATTGGGGCAGGGACCGGGGAGCTGTTTTTT. It is translated as CASSAPIGAGTGELFF. The full variable domain, its missing parts supplied by reference TRBV7-8 and TRBJ2-2, is GAGVSQSPRYKVAKRGQDVALRCDPISGHVSLFWYQQALGQGPEFLTYFQNEAQLDKSGLPSDRFFAERPEGSVSTLKIQRTQQEDSAVYLCASSAPIGAGTGELFFGEGSRLTVL.

Only a few counts were recorded for this clone. V usage is TRBV5-8 and J usage is TRBJ1-1, with D possibly being TRBD1 (6 bases). Trimming removed 7 bases at V and 1 base at J, with 14 bases between. This CDR3 is built from 14 residues. Germline CDR1 is SGHTS and CDR2 is YDEGEE. The CDR3 DNA sequence: TGTGCCAGCCCCTTATGGGGGCCGAACACTGAAGCTTTCTTT. It encodes CASPLWGPNTEAFF.

This clone was seen a handful of times. The chain combines TRBV4-2 with TRBJ2-7; 10 bases line up with TRBD2. Germline-derived CDR1 and CDR2 are LGHNA and YNFKEQ. CDR3 length: 16 amino acids. The J segment lost 0 bases and the V segment lost 1 base, leaving 3 bases of the junction unmatched. The CDR3 DNA sequence: TGTGCCAGCAGCCAAGTCCGGACTAGCGGCTCCTACGAGCAGTACTTC. It specifies CASSQVRTSGSYEQYF.

The V and J genes are TRBV7-2 and TRBJ1-6; TRBD1 matches 8 bases. The V gene's germline CDR1 is SGHTA and CDR2 FQGNSA. J lost 8 bases, V lost 4 bases, and 10 bases had no gene match. This CDR3 spans 16 amino acids. CDR3 in amino acids: CASSSYWTGKHSPLHF. CDR3 nucleotide sequence: TGTGCCAGCAGCTCGTATTGGACAGGGAAACATTCACCCCTCCACTTT.

This clone was detected once. J is TRBJ2-7 and V is TRBV4-1, with TRBD2 matching 7 bases. Germline V CDR1 and CDR2: MGHRA, YSYEKL. The CDR3 totals 15 residues. Trimming at V came to 4 bases and at J to 5 bases, leaving 11 bases not matched to a gene. In DNA, the CDR3 is TGCGCCAGCAGCCGGTCGCGGGCTAGCGGAAACGAGCAGTACGTC. Encoded protein: CASSRSRASGNEQYV.

The chain joins TRBV9 to TRBJ1-2, with D maybe TRBD1 (5 bases). CDR1 SGDLS and CDR2 YYNGEE come from the germline V gene. The V and J ends lost 0 bases and 4 bases respectively, with 10 bases between them. This CDR3 has 14 amino acids. The CDR3 sequence: CASSVDPTAYGYTF. The DNA of the CDR3 is TGTGCCAGCAGCGTAGACCCGACAGCCTATGGCTACACCTTC.

This clone was counted between two and nine times. The chain carries TRBV5-1 and TRBJ1-1; 9 nucleotides match TRBD1. The trim removed 4 bases at V and 6 bases at J, leaving 4 bases unmatched. CDR1 and CDR2 from the germline V gene are SGHRS and YFSETQ. CDR3 length: 13 amino acids. The CDR3: CASSPRTGAEAFF. For the CDR3, the DNA is TGCGCCAGCAGCCCTAGGACAGGGGCTGAAGCTTTCTTT.

This clone was picked up a small number of times. The chain joins TRBV2 to TRBJ1-2; D call uncertain. Germline V lookup: CDR1 SNHLY, CDR2 FYNNEI. The CDR3 is 13 amino acids. The CDR3 protein is CSTYRGKNYGYTF. In DNA, the CDR3 is TGTTCCACCTATCGGGGAAAGAACTATGGCTACACCTTC.

A few counts support this clone. J is TRBJ2-1 and V is TRBV9; 14 positions match TRBD2. Per germline, CDR1 SGDLS and CDR2 YYNGEE. The CDR3 loop spans 19 amino acids. Trimming at V came to 3 bases and at J to 3 bases, leaving 11 bases not matched to a gene. The CDR3 sequence is CASSGGTSGRLPVYNEQFF. The CDR3 bases are TGTGCCAGCAGCGGAGGGACTAGCGGGAGACTTCCCGTCTACAATGAGCAGTTCTTC.

The chain couples TRBV9 to TRBJ1-2; D remains ambiguous. V lost 4 bases to trimming and J lost 4 bases, with 17 bases between them. Looked up from germline, CDR1 is SGDLS and CDR2 is YYNGEE. The CDR3 totals 15 residues. DNA of the CDR3: TGTGCCAGCAGCTCCAACCGCCCAGGTACCTATGGCTACACCTTC. It codes for CASSSNRPGTYGYTF.

In DNA form, the CDR3 reads TGTGCCAGTAGACAGGGCCTGGGACAGGGGGGCACTGAAGCTTTCTTT. Residues: CASRQGLGQGGTEAFF. The chain is built from TRBV19 and TRBJ1-1; 11 nucleotides match TRBD1. Germline-derived CDR1 and CDR2 are LNHDA and SQIVND (reference sequence). The CDR3 runs 16 residues. V lost 6 bases to trimming and J lost 4 bases; unmatched junction nucleotides: 10.

This clone has just a few counts. The CDR3 here is CASRRGRSTGELFF. The DNA of the CDR3 is TGTGCCAGCAGAAGGGGAAGGAGCACCGGGGAGCTGTTTTTT. This chain joins TRBV6-5 and TRBJ2-2; TRBD1 might be the D (5 bases). Trimming took off 6 bases at V and 4 bases at J, with 12 bases between the two ends. Germline loops: CDR1 MNHEY, CDR2 SVGAGI. This CDR3 contains 14 residues.

This clone has more than one count but fewer than ten. The V gene is TRBV6-1, the J gene TRBJ2-3; no clear D. CDR1 is MNHNS and CDR2 is SASEGT in the germline V gene. The germline V and J ends were trimmed by 7 bases and 0 bases, with 11 bases remaining between them. This CDR3 has 14 amino acids. The CDR3 bases are TGTGCCAGCAATAAGCGTTCTAGCACAGATACGCAGTATTTT. Its protein product is CASNKRSSTDTQYF.

The chain employs TRBV6-1 and TRBJ1-2; D not certain. Trimming took 1 base from V and 2 from J, leaving 8 bases between them. This CDR3 is 14 amino acids long. Germline V gene sequence: CDR1 MNHNS, CDR2 SASEGT. As DNA, the CDR3 is TGTGCCAGCAGTGAAGGGACTTCGAACTATGGCTACACCTTC. Its translation is CASSEGTSNYGYTF.

The chain has TRBV9 and TRBJ2-7, with 9 bases identical to TRBD2. The CDR3 totals 16 residues. After removal of 4 bases from V and 2 bases from J, the junction contained 10 bases not matched to a gene. Germline V gene lookup returns CDR1 SGDLS and CDR2 YYNGEE. The CDR3 bases are TGTGCCAGCAGCTCTATGGAACTAGCGGGCGCCTACGAGCAGTACTTC. This translates into CASSSMELAGAYEQYF.

This clone occurred once. This chain connects TRBV7-9 to TRBJ2-2; 10 bases line up with TRBD1. Unmatched junction bases numbered 7, after V lost 3 bases and J lost 6 bases. Germline-derived CDR1 and CDR2 are SEHNR and FQNEAQ (reference sequence). The CDR3 runs 16 residues. In DNA form, the CDR3 reads TGTGCCAGCAGCTTTAGGACAGGGGGATTTCCCGGGGAGCTGTTTTTT. It yields the protein CASSFRTGGFPGELFF. Full variable domain (remainder filled in from reference TRBV7-9 and TRBJ2-2): DTGVSQNPRHKITKRGQNVTFRCDPISEHNRLYWYRQTLGQGPEFLTYFQNEAQLEKSRLLSDRFSAERPKGSFSTLEIQRTEQGDSAMYLCASSFRTGGFPGELFFGEGSRLTVL.

This clone was observed at least ten times. The J gene is TRBJ2-1, the V gene TRBV29-1; a weak D match, TRBD2 (5 bases). V shed 6 bases and J shed 10 bases, with 13 bases lying between them. CDR3 length equals 11 residues. CDR1 and CDR2 (germline): SQVTM, ANQGSEA. The CDR3 sequence: CSVYRGWEQFF. The CDR3 DNA follows: TGCAGCGTCTATAGAGGGTGGGAGCAGTTCTTC.

The V and J genes are TRBV6-1 and TRBJ2-7, with 7 bases aligning to TRBD2. CDR1 and CDR2 (germline): MNHNS, SASEGT. The CDR3 is made up of 11 amino acids. DNA for the CDR3: TGTGCCAGCAGCTCCGGACTAGTTTTGAAGGTC. This encodes CASSSGLVLKV.

The chain combines TRBV30 with TRBJ1-5; D not resolved. Trimming removed 2 bases at V and 6 bases at J, with 11 bases between. CDR1 and CDR2 from the germline V gene are GTSNPN and SVGIG (reference sequence). The CDR3 runs 13 residues. CDR3 protein: CAWSTRGFQPQHF. DNA for the CDR3: TGTGCCTGGAGTACCCGGGGTTTTCAGCCCCAGCATTTT.

The chain joins TRBV2 to TRBJ1-5; D gene unclear. Germline V gene lookup returns CDR1 SNHLY and CDR2 FYNNEI. V was shortened by 2 bases and J by 6 bases, with 8 bases between the two germline ends. This CDR3 spans 13 amino acids. The CDR3 DNA follows: TGTGCCAGCAGTGAACTCACAGCTCAGCCCCAGCATTTT. It yields the protein CASSELTAQPQHF.

This clone was observed a few times. This chain connects TRBV10-3 to TRBJ2-5, with D unresolved. V shed 3 bases and J shed 4 bases, with 6 bases lying between them. Per germline, CDR1 ENHRY and CDR2 SYGVKD. The CDR3 has 12 amino acids. The chain's CDR3 is CAISDTVETQYF. DNA of the CDR3: TGTGCCATCAGTGACACGGTAGAGACCCAGTACTTC.

CDR3 sequence: CASSFAFRGRRSKNIQYF. The CDR3 coding sequence is TGTGCCAGCAGCTTTGCGTTTAGGGGGCGCCGTAGCAAAAACATTCAGTACTTC. V gene TRBV5-6 combines with J gene TRBJ2-4, with 7 bases that match TRBD1. J was trimmed by 3 bases and V by 2 bases; bases with no gene match: 14. The CDR3 has 18 residues. Germline assignment: CDR1 SGHDT and CDR2 YYEEEE.